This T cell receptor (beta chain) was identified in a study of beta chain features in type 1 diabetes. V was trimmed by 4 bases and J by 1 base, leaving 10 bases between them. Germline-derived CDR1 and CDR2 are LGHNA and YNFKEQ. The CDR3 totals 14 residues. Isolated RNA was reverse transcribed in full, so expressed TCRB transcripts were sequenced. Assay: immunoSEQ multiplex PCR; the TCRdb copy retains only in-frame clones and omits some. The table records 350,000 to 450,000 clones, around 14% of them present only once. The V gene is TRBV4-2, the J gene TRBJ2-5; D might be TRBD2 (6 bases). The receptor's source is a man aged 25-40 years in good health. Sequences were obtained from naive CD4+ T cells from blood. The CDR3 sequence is CASSPSGGQETQYF. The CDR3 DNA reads TGTGCCAGCAGCCCCTCCGGGGGCCAAGAGACCCAGTACTTC.